This TCR beta chain came from a study of low-dose radiotherapy and immunotherapy resistance in tumors. Overall study: Each fraction for Cohort 1 was 0.5 Gy, given every 2 weeks, and the total came to 6.5 Gy.

This clonotype showed up many times. The CDR3 contains 16 residues. J was trimmed by 7 bases and V by 1 base; bases with no gene match: 6. The germline gives CDR1 LGHNA, CDR2 YNFKEQ. TCRs were amplified for roughly 20 PCR cycles with a constant-region primer and V-primer adapter. TCRdb recomputed calls from the reads with MiXCR, one row per CDR3 protein. Of under 60,000 distinct CDR3 sequences listed, 12% are singletons. Time point specified: before trial treatment. The sequences come from PBMCs, collected before treatment. The V call is TRBV4-2, the J call TRBJ2-1; TRBD2 matches at 11 bases. This sequence was found in a female donor with ovarian cancer. The CDR3 loop reads CASSQGNSGGGNEQFF. The CDR3 bases are TGTGCCAGCAGCCAAGGGAATAGCGGGGGGGGGAATGAGCAGTTCTTC.